This is a list of T cell receptor beta chains from one sample in a study of chemoradiotherapy in HPV16-positive cancers. Assay used: immunoSEQ multiplex PCR; TCRdb lists only in-frame clones, some missing. The sample shows about 22,000 clones, 70% to 90% of them seen only once. Here the sequenced sample was blood, taken from a patient who underwent chemoradiotherapy. The origin of the receptors is a human donor with HPV-associated anogenital cancer. The CDR3 runs from the conserved cysteine through the conserved F or W. The D gene is left open where the match is weak. For some rows the clone size is stated as once, few or many, or as a class when expanded; others skip it.

j_gene	d_gene	abundance	v_gene	CDR3nt	CDR3aa
TRBJ2-2	NA	NA	TRBV7-2	TGTGCCAGCAGCTTAGGGTGGGGCGCCGGGGAGCTGTTTTTT	CASSLGWGAGELFF
TRBJ2-3	NA	NA	TRBV6-6	TGTGCCAGCAGTTACTCCTCTGATACGCAGTATTTT	CASSYSSDTQYF
TRBJ2-3	NA	NA	TRBV11-3	TGTGCCAGCAGCTTAGGACTCCGGGACAACACAGATACGCAGTATTTT	CASSLGLRDNTDTQYF
TRBJ1-4	NA	NA	TRBV28	TGTGCCAGCAGTTTAGGGGGACCGTCTAATGAAAAACTGTTTTTT	CASSLGGPSNEKLFF
TRBJ1-4	NA	NA	TRBV19	TGTGCCAGTAGGGATGGGCCTGTCACTAATGAAAAACTGTTTTTT	CASRDGPVTNEKLFF
TRBJ1-2	NA	once	TRBV7-2	TGTGCCAGCAGCCTACAGACTGGGGGCTCTAACTATGGCTACACCTTC	CASSLQTGGSNYGYTF
TRBJ2-3	TRBD2	NA	TRBV5-1	TGCGCCAGCAGCTACGGGGGGGCCGGGGATACGCAGTATTTT	CASSYGGAGDTQYF
TRBJ1-3	NA	NA	TRBV9	TGTGCCAGCAGCGTAGATGGTGGAAACACCATATATTTT	CASSVDGGNTIYF
TRBJ2-3	TRBD2	NA	TRBV5-1	TGCGCCAGCAGCTTAGGATCTATTACGGGGGGGACGCAGTATTTT	CASSLGSITGGTQYF
TRBJ1-1	NA	NA	TRBV6-5	TGTGCCAGCAGTTACTCTGCCCTATTGAACACTGAAGCTTTCTTT	CASSYSALLNTEAFF
TRBJ2-3	NA	NA	TRBV30	TGTGCCTGGAGTTTGGAAGGGGGAGGAGATACGCAGTATTTT	CAWSLEGGGDTQYF
TRBJ1-2	NA	NA	TRBV29-1	TGCAGCGTTGAAGATTTGTGGCAGCCTAACTATGGCTACACCTTC	CSVEDLWQPNYGYTF
TRBJ2-1	NA	NA	TRBV4-1	TGCGCCAGCAGCCAAGCCCCCCTGGTTCTGGACTCCTACAATGAGCAGTTCTTC	CASSQAPLVLDSYNEQFF
TRBJ1-1	NA	NA	TRBV18	TGTGCCAGCTCACCGCTGGCTCTGAACACTGAAGCTTTCTTT	CASSPLALNTEAFF
TRBJ2-5	TRBD1	NA	TRBV10-3	TGTGCCATCAGTCCGGACAGGGCAGAGACCCAGTACTTC	CAISPDRAETQYF
TRBJ1-1	NA	few	TRBV27	TGTGCCAGCAGCTCCGGACAGAAGAAAGCTGAAGCTTTCTTT	CASSSGQKKAEAFF
TRBJ2-7	NA	NA	TRBV6-1	TGTGCCAGCAGTGGACGACCGCTTAACTACGAGCAGTACTTC	CASSGRPLNYEQYF
TRBJ2-2	TRBD1	NA	TRBV5-1	TGCGCCAGCGGGGGGACAGGAAACACCGGGGAGCTGTTTTTT	CASGGTGNTGELFF
TRBJ2-2	NA	NA	TRBV5-6	TGTGCCAGCAGCCCTACAGGGAACACCGGGGAGCTGTTTTTT	CASSPTGNTGELFF
TRBJ2-2	TRBD2	NA	TRBV11-3	TGTGCCAGCAGCTTAGACAAGTGGGGGACTAGCGTCGTTCCCGGGGAGCTGTTTTTT	CASSLDKWGTSVVPGELFF
TRBJ2-1	TRBD2	NA	TRBV7-9	TGTGCCAGCAGCTTAACTAGCGGGTACAATGAGCAGTTCTTC	CASSLTSGYNEQFF
TRBJ2-7	TRBD2	once	TRBV19	TGTGCCAGTAGGACCCTGCGCGGGAGGGTTTACGAGCAGTACTTC	CASRTLRGRVYEQYF
TRBJ1-6	NA	NA	TRBV4-2	TGTGCCAGCAGCCAATCGGGATACGCTGGTAATTCACCCCTCCACTTT	CASSQSGYAGNSPLHF
TRBJ2-5	NA	NA	TRBV9	TGTGCCAGCAGCGTGGGGACGATCATAGAGACCCAGTACTTC	CASSVGTIIETQYF
TRBJ2-5	TRBD2	NA	TRBV19	TGTGCCAGTAGTATTGGTGCGGGGGGGCCTTGGGAGACCCAGTACTTC	CASSIGAGGPWETQYF
TRBJ2-3	NA	NA	TRBV5-1	TGCGCCAGCAGCTTGGTCAGGACCACAGATACGCAGTATTTT	CASSLVRTTDTQYF
TRBJ2-5	TRBD2	NA	TRBV6-1	TGTGCCAGCAGTGAATCGGGCGGGACTAGCGGCAAAGAGACCCAGTACTTC	CASSESGGTSGKETQYF
TRBJ1-1	NA	NA	TRBV19	TGTGCCAGTCTTTTCGGGGTGGGCACTGAAGCTTTCTTT	CASLFGVGTEAFF
TRBJ2-2	NA	NA	TRBV4-1	TGCGCCAGCAGCCAAGAGGAAAACACCGGGGAGCTGTTTTTT	CASSQEENTGELFF
TRBJ2-1	NA	once	TRBV2	TGTGCCAGCAGTTCTCAATCCCCTGGCCTAAATGAGCAGTTCTTC	CASSSQSPGLNEQFF
TRBJ2-3	NA	NA	TRBV7-8	TGTGCCAGCAGCTTAGTCCTTATTAGGCCCCACGCAGATACGCAGTATTTT	CASSLVLIRPHADTQYF
TRBJ1-3	NA	NA	TRBV6-5	TGTGCCAGCACCGCCCCCCCCGGAAACACCATATATTTT	CASTAPPGNTIYF
TRBJ2-2	NA	NA	TRBV9	TGTGCCAGCAGCGTGGAGGGGGGGCGATCCGGGGAGCTGTTTTTT	CASSVEGGRSGELFF
TRBJ1-4	NA	once	TRBV30	TGTGCCTGGGGCCCCCCCTCCAACAGAGAAAAACTGTTTTTT	CAWGPPSNREKLFF
TRBJ1-2	NA	NA	TRBV6-1	TGTGCCAGCAGTGAAAGGAGGGTTCGCTACACCTTC	CASSERRVRYTF
TRBJ1-3	TRBD1	NA	TRBV5-1	TGCGCCAGCAGCTCAGGACAGGGATTGGAGTTCTCTGGAAACACCATATATTTT	CASSSGQGLEFSGNTIYF
TRBJ2-3	NA	NA	TRBV5-1	TGCGCCAGCAGCTGGACCCCAAGCCGGGAGAACCAGGGGTATACGCAGTATTTT	CASSWTPSRENQGYTQYF
TRBJ2-3	NA	NA	TRBV19	TGTGCCAGTAGTATAGTCGGGGGCAGTGTCACAGATACGCAGTATTTT	CASSIVGGSVTDTQYF
TRBJ1-2	NA	NA	TRBV11-2	TGTGCCAGCAGCTTCCACGCCGGGACTTTCTATGGCTACACCTTC	CASSFHAGTFYGYTF
TRBJ1-1	NA	NA	TRBV18	TGTGCCAGCTCACCAATGGGTCCAGGGGACACTGAAGCTTTCTTT	CASSPMGPGDTEAFF
TRBJ2-1	NA	NA	TRBV29-1	TGCAGCGGGCTTATATACTACAATGAGCAGTTCTTC	CSGLIYYNEQFF
TRBJ2-1	TRBD2	NA	TRBV12-5	TGTGCTAGTGGTTCCGGACTAGCGGGCCGCAATGAGCAGTTCTTC	CASGSGLAGRNEQFF
TRBJ2-3	NA	NA	TRBV6-5	TGTGCCAGCAGTTTTCGGCGGACAGATACGCAGTATTTT	CASSFRRTDTQYF
TRBJ1-2	TRBD1	NA	TRBV5-1	TGCGCCAGCAGCCTCGGCGGAGACAGGGGGCATGGCTACACCTTC	CASSLGGDRGHGYTF
TRBJ2-5	NA	NA	TRBV18	TGTGCCAGCTCACGAGGGGGGCAAGAGACCCAGTACTTC	CASSRGGQETQYF
TRBJ1-2	NA	NA	TRBV5-6	TGTGCCAGCAGCGATATGGGCGGTGGCTACACCTTC	CASSDMGGGYTF
TRBJ2-3	TRBD2	NA	TRBV19	TGTGCCAGTAATCGGGGGGGCCTAAGCACAGATACGCAGTATTTT	CASNRGGLSTDTQYF
TRBJ1-1	NA	once	TRBV7-6	TGTGCCAGCAGCTTATTAGGCCGGGGAGAGGGGAGGACTGAAGCTTTCTTT	CASSLLGRGEGRTEAFF
TRBJ2-1	NA	once	TRBV29-1	TGCAGCGTTGAAGATGTCCGGTACAATGAGCAGTTCTTC	CSVEDVRYNEQFF
TRBJ1-3	TRBD1	NA	TRBV2	TGTGCCAGCAGTCGACAGGGTCCCGGAAACACCATATATTTT	CASSRQGPGNTIYF
TRBJ2-7	TRBD2	NA	TRBV7-8	TGTGCCAGCAGCATCTTACCGGGACTAGCGTCCTACGAGCAGTACTTC	CASSILPGLASYEQYF